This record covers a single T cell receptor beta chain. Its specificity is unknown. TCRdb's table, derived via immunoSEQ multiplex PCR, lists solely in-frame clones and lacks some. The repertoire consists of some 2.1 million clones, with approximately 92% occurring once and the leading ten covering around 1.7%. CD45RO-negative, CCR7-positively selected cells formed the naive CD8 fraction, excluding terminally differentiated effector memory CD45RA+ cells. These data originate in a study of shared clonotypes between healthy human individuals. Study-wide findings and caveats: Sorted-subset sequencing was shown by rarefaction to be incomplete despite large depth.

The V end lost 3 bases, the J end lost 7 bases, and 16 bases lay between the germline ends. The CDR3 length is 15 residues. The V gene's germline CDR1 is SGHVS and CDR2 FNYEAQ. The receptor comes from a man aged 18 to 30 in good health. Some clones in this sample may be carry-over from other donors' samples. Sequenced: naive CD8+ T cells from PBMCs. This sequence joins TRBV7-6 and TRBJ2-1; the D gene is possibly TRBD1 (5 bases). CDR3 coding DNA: TGTGCCAGCAGCTTTGGTCAGGGAAGTATGAATGAGCAGTTCTTC. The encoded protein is CASSFGQGSMNEQFF. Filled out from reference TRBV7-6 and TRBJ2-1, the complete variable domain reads GAGVSQSPRYKVTKRGQDVALRCDPISGHVSLYWYRQALGQGPEFLTYFNYEAQQDKSGLPNDRFSAERPEGSISTLTIQRTEQRDSAMYRCASSFGQGSMNEQFFGPGTRLTVL.